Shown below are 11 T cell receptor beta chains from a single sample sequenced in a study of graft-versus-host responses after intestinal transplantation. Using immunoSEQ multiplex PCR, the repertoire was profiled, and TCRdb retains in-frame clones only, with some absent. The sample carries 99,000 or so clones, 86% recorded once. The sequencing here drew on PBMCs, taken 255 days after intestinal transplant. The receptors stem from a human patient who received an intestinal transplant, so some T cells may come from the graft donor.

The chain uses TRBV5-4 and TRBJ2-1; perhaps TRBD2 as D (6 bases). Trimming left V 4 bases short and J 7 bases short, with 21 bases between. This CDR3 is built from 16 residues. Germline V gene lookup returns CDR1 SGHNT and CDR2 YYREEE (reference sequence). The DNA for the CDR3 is TGTGCCAGCAGCCGCGGCCCCGGGACTGACGGAAATGAGCAGTTCTTC. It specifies CASSRGPGTDGNEQFF.

The CDR3 DNA follows: TGTGCCAGCAGCTTATCCGGGCGGGGGCAAGAGACCCAGTACTTC. The encoded protein is CASSLSGRGQETQYF. The chain joins TRBV7-6 to TRBJ2-5; TRBD2 agrees at 7 bases. V lost 2 bases, J lost 2 bases, and 5 bases stayed unmatched. The CDR3 sequence is 15 residues long. CDR1 is SGHVS and CDR2 is FNYEAQ in the germline V gene. Combining the CDR3 with reference TRBV7-6 and TRBJ2-5 gives the whole variable domain GAGVSQSPRYKVTKRGQDVALRCDPISGHVSLYWYRQALGQGPEFLTYFNYEAQQDKSGLPNDRFSAERPEGSISTLTIQRTEQRDSAMYRCASSLSGRGQETQYFGPGTRLLVL.

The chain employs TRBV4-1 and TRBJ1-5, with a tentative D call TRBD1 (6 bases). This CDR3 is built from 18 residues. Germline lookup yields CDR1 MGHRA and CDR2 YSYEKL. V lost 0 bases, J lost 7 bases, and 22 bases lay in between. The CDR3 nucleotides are TGCGCCAGCAGCCAAGATTTCTTAGAGGGACCGAGGGGGCAGCCCCAGCATTTT. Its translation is CASSQDFLEGPRGQPQHF.

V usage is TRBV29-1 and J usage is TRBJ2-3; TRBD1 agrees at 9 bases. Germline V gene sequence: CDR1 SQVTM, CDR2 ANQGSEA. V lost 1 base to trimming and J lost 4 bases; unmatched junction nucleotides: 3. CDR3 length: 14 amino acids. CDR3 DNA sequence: TGCAGCGTTGAAGGGGGACAGGGAGCAGATACGCAGTATTTT. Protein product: CSVEGGQGADTQYF.

The CDR3 sequence: CASSLLGALGEKLFF. CDR3 coding DNA: TGCGCCAGCAGCTTATTAGGGGCGCTGGGTGAAAAACTGTTTTTT. The chain recombines TRBV5-1 with TRBJ1-4, with D perhaps matching TRBD1 (5 bases). Trimming cost V 2 bases and J 7 bases, with 15 bases left between them. This CDR3 comprises 15 residues. Germline CDR1 is SGHRS and CDR2 is YFSETQ.

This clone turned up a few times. The CDR3 DNA follows: TGCGCCAGCAGCTTGACAGGGGGCTACGAGCAGTACTTC. It codes for CASSLTGGYEQYF. The V and J genes are TRBV5-1 and TRBJ2-7; 8 bases agree with TRBD1. The CDR3 extends over 13 amino acids. CDR1 and CDR2 from the germline V gene are SGHRS and YFSETQ. V was clipped by 1 base and J by 3 bases; unmatched bases: 0.

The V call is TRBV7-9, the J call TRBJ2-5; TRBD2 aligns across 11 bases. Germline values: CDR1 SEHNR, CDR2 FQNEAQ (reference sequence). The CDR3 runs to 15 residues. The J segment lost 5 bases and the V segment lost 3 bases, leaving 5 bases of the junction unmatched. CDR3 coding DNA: TGTGCCAGCAGCTTGATAGCGGGGGGGCCTGAGACCCAGTACTTC. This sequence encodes CASSLIAGGPETQYF.

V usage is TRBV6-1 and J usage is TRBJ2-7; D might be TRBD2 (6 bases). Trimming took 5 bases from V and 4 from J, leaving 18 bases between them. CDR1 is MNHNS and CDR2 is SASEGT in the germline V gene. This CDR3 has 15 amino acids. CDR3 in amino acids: CASSLGTASTYEQYF. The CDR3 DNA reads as TGTGCCAGCAGTTTAGGGACTGCCTCGACTTACGAGCAGTACTTC.

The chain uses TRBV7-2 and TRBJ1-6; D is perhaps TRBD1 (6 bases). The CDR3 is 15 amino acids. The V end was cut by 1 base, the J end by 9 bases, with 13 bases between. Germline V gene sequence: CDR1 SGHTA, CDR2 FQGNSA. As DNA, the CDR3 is TGTGCCAGCAGCTTAGTGGGGGGCCGGGGTTCACCCCTCCACTTT. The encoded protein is CASSLVGGRGSPLHF.

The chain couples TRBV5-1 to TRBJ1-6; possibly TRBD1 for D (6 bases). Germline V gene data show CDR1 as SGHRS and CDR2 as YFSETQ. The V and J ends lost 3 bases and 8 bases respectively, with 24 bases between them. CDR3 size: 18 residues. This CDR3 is CASSSRGSVGELHSPLHF. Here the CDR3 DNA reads TGCGCCAGCAGCTCCAGGGGCTCTGTAGGGGAGCTCCATTCACCCCTCCACTTT.

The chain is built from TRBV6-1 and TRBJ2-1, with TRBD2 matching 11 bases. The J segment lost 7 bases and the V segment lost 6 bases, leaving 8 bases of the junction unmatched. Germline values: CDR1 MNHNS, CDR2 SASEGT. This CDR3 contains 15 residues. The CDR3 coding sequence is TGTGCCAGCAGCCAAACTAGCGGGGGAGTAAATGAGCAGTTCTTC. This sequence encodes CASSQTSGGVNEQFF.